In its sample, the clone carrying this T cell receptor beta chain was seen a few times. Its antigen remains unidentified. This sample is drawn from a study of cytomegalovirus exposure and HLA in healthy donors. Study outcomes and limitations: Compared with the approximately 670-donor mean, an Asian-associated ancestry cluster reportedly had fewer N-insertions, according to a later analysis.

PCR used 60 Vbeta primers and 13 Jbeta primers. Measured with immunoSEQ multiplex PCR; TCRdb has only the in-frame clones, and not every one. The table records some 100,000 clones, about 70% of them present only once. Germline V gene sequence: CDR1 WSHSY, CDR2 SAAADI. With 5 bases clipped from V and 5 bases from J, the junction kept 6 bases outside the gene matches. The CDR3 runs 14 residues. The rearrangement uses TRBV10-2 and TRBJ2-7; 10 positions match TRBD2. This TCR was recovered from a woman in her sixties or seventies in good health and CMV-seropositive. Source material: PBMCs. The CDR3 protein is CASSRTSGVNEQYF. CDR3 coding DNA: TGCGCCAGCAGTCGGACTAGCGGAGTCAACGAGCAGTACTTC.